The present entry profiles one T cell receptor beta chain with its context. Relative to the germline gene, one junction end is altered; a read error may explain this. This sample stems from a study of cytomegalovirus exposure and HLA in healthy donors. On the study more broadly: Early release data held 85 million or so unique TCRs from HLA-typed donors.

The germline gives CDR1 MGHRA, CDR2 YSYEKL. The CDR3 is 15 amino acids. 13 Jbeta primers and 60 Vbeta primers were used for the PCR. Using immunoSEQ multiplex PCR, the repertoire was profiled, and TCRdb retains in-frame clones only, with some absent. The table has about 190,000 clones, 87% seen once. Sequenced: PBMCs. The source of this sequence is a man under 40 in good health and CMV-seronegative. This chain uses TRBV4-1 with TRBJ2-1; weak D call: TRBD2 (5 bases). This CDR3 is CASSFSESSYNKQFF. Here the CDR3 DNA reads TGCGCCAGCAGTTTTAGCGAAAGCTCCTACAATAAGCAGTTCTTC.